The entry below describes one TCR beta chain. The data were obtained in a study of naive and memory T cell subsets. This CDR3 comprises 15 residues. Germline CDR1 is ENHRY and CDR2 is SYGVKD. The V end lost 3 bases, the J end lost 0 bases, and 8 bases lay between the germline ends. An oligonucleotide containing a UMI was ligated to the 3' end of TCR cDNA. Reverse transcription used DNase-treated unsorted total RNA, aiming for roughly 1 to 1000 ng. Ligated cDNA underwent four rounds of PCR with nested alpha and beta constant region primers and SP2. Reverse transcription of blood and skin TCR RNA was primed at alpha and beta constant regions. MiXCR, run by TCRdb on the 5' RACE reads, gives a single entry per CDR3 protein. The sample lists 30,000 or so distinct CDR3 sequences, over 15% occurring once.

The TCR comes from a female donor in good health. The chain uses TRBV10-3 and TRBJ1-4; D is unresolved. CDR3 in DNA: TGTGCCATCAGTGAAGGAACACCAACTAATGAAAAACTGTTTTTT. Amino acid sequence: CAISEGTPTNEKLFF.